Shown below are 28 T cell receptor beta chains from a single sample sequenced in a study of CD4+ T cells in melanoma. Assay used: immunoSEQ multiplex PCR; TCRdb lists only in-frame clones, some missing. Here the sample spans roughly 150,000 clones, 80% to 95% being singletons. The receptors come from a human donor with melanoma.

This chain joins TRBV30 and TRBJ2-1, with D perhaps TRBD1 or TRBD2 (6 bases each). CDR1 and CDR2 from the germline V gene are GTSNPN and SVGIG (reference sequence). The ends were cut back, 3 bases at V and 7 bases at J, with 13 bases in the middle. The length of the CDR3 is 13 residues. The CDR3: CAWSLGGLNEQFF. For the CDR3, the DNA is TGTGCCTGGAGCCTAGGGGGGCTGAATGAGCAGTTCTTC.

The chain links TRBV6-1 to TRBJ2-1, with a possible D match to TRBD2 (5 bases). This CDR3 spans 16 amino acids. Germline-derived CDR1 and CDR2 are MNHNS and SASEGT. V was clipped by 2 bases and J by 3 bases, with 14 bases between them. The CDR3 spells CASSEIPSRSYNEQFF. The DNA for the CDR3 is TGTGCCAGCAGTGAAATCCCTAGCCGTAGCTACAATGAGCAGTTCTTC.

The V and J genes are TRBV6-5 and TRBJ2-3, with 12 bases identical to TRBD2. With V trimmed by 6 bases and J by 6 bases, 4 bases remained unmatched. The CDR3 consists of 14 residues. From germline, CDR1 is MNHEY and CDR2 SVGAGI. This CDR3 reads CASRLAGGTDTQYF. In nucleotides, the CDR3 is TGTGCCAGCAGGCTAGCGGGGGGGACTGATACGCAGTATTTT.

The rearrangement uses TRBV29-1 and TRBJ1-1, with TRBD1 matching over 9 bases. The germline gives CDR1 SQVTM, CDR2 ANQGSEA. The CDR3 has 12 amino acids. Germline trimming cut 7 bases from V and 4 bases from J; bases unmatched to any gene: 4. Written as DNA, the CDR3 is TGCAGCGCTGGGACAGGGCTCACTGAAGCTTTCTTT. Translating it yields CSAGTGLTEAFF. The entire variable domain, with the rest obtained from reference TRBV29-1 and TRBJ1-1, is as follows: SAVISQKPSRDICQRGTSLTIQCQVDSQVTMMFWYRQQPGQSLTLIATANQGSEATYESGFVIDKFPISRPNLTFSTLTVSNMSPEDSSIYLCSAGTGLTEAFFGQGTRLTVV.

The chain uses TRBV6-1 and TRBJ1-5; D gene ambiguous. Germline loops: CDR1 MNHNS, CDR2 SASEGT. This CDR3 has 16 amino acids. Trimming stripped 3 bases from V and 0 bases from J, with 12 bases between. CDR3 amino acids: CASSDRRGNSNQPQHF. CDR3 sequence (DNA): TGTGCCAGCAGTGACCGACGGGGAAATAGCAATCAGCCCCAGCATTTT.

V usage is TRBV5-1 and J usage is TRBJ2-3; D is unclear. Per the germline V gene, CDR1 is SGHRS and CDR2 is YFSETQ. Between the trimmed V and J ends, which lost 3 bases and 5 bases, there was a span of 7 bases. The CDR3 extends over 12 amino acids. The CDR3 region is CASSSYGDTQYF. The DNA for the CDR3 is TGCGCCAGCAGCTCGTACGGAGATACGCAGTATTTT.

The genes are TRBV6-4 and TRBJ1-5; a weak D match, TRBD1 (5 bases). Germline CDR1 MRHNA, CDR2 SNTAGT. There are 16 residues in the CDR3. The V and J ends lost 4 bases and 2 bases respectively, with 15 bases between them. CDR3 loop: CASSGPGRAGNQPQHF. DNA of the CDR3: TGTGCCAGCAGTGGGCCGGGCAGGGCCGGCAATCAGCCCCAGCATTTT.

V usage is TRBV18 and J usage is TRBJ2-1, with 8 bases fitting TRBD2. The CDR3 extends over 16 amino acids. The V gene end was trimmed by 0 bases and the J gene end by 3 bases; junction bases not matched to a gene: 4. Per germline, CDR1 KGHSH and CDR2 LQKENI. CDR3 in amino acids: CASSPPGAGGYNEQFF. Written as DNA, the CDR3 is TGTGCCAGCTCACCACCGGGTGCGGGGGGCTACAATGAGCAGTTCTTC.

The CDR3 sequence is CASSFSRNTEAFF. CDR3 bases: TGTGCCAGCAGCTTCTCCCGGAACACTGAAGCTTTCTTT. The chain employs TRBV7-8 and TRBJ1-1; D ambiguous. In germline, CDR1 is SGHVS, CDR2 FQNEAQ. This CDR3 is 13 amino acids long. V dropped 3 bases and J dropped 1 base, with 6 bases sitting between them.

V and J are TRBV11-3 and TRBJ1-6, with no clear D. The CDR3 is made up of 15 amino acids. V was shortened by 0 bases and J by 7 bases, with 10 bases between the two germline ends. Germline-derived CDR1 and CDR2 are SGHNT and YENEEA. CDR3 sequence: CASSLDSTGNSPLHF. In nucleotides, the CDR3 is TGTGCCAGCAGCTTAGACTCTACGGGGAATTCACCCCTCCACTTT.

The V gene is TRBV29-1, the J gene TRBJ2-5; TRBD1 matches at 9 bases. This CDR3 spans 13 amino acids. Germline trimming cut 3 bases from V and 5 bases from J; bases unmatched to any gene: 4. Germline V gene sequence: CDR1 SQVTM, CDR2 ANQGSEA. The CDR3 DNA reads TGCAGCGTTGAGGGGACAGGGTGGGAGACCCAGTACTTC. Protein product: CSVEGTGWETQYF.

DNA for the CDR3: TGTGCCAGCAGTCCCCGAGGTTCGAGCTCCTACAATGAGCAGTTCTTC. Translated, it gives CASSPRGSSSYNEQFF. The chain has TRBV27 and TRBJ2-1, with unresolved D. This CDR3 has 16 amino acids. The V end lost 5 bases, the J end lost 0 bases, and 14 bases lay between the germline ends. Per the germline V gene, CDR1 is MNHEY and CDR2 is SMNVEV (reference sequence).

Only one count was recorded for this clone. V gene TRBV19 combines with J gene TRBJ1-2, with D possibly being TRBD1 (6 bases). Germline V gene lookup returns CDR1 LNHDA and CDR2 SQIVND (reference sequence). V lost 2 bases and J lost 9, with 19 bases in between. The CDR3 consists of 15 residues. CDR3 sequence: CASSIPTGLRMSYTF. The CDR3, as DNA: TGTGCCAGTAGTATACCGACAGGACTGAGAATGAGCTACACCTTC.

The CDR3 bases are TGTGCCAGCAGCCCCTGGACGGGTAATGGGGCCCAGTACTTC. Its protein is CASSPWTGNGAQYF. The rearrangement links TRBV11-2 to TRBJ2-5; D ambiguous. The V end lost 5 bases, the J end lost 9 bases, and 19 bases lay between the germline ends. Germline V gives CDR1 SGHAT, CDR2 FQNNGV. The CDR3 sequence is 14 residues long.

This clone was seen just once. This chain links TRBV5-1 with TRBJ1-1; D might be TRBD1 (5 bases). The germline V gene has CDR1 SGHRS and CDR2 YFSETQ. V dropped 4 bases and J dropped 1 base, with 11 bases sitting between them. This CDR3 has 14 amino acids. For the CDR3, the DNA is TGCGCCAGCAGCGTCAGGGAGGGGAACACTGAAGCTTTCTTT. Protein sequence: CASSVREGNTEAFF.

CDR3 region: CSVLRHEQDSGYF. The DNA of the CDR3 is TGCAGCGTTCTACGCCATGAGCAGGACTCAGGTTATTTT. The J gene is TRBJ2-3, the V gene TRBV29-1, with TRBD2 as a possible D gene (5 bases). The CDR3 spans 13 residues. Trimming shortened V by 5 bases and J by 15 bases, and 24 bases separated the two germline ends. Germline V lookup: CDR1 SQVTM, CDR2 ANQGSEA.

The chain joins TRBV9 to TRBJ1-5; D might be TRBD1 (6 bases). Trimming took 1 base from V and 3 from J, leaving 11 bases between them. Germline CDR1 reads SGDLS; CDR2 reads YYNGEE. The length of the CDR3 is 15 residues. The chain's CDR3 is CASSVTGQNNQPQHF. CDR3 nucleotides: TGTGCCAGCAGCGTAACCGGACAGAACAATCAGCCCCAGCATTTT. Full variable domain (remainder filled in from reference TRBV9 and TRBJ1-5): DSGVTQTPKHLITATGQRVTLRCSPRSGDLSVYWYQQSLDQGLQFLIQYYNGEERAKGNILERFSAQQFPDLHSELNLSSLELGDSALYFCASSVTGQNNQPQHFGDGTRLSIL.

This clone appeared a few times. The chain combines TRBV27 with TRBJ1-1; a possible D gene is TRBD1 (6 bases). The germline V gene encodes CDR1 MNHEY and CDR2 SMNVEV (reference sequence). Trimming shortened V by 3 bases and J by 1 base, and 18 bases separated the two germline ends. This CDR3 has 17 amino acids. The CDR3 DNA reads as TGTGCCAGCAGTTTCAGGATGAGGGGACAACCGAACACTGAAGCTTTCTTT. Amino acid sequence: CASSFRMRGQPNTEAFF.

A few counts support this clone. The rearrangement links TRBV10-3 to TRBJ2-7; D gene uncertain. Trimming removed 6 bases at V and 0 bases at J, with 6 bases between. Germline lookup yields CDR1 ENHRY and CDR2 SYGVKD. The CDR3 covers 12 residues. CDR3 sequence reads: CAIRGPSYEQYF. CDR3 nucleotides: TGTGCCATCAGGGGCCCCTCCTACGAGCAGTACTTC.

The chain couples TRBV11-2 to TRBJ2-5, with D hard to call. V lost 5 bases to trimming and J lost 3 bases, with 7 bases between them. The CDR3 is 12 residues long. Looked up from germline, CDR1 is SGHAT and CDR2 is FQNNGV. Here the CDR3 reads CASSKSEETQYF. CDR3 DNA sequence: TGTGCCAGCAGCAAGTCAGAAGAGACCCAGTACTTC.

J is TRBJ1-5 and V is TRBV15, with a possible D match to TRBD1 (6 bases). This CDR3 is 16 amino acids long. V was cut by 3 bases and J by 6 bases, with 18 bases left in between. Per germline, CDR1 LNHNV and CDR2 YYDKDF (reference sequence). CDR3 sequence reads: CATSSNRETEGQPQHF. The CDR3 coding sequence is TGTGCCACCAGCAGCAACAGGGAAACGGAGGGTCAGCCCCAGCATTTT. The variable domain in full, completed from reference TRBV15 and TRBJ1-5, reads DAMVIQNPRYQVTQFGKPVTLSCSQTLNHNVMYWYQQKSSQAPKLLFHYYDKDFNNEADTPDNFQSRRPNTSFCFLDIRSPGLGDTAMYLCATSSNRETEGQPQHFGDGTRLSIL.

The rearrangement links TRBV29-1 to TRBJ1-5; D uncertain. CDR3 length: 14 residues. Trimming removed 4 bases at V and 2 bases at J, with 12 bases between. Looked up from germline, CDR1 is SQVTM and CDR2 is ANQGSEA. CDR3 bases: TGCAGCGTTGTAACCGGGGAAGGCAATCAGCCCCAGCATTTT. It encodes CSVVTGEGNQPQHF.

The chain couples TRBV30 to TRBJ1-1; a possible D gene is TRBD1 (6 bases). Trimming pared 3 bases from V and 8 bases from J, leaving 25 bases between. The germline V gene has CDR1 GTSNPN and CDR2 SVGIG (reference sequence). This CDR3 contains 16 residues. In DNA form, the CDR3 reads TGTGCCTGGAGAGACCCCCATAGGGGGGCGCATAGGGAAGCTTTCTTT. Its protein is CAWRDPHRGAHREAFF.

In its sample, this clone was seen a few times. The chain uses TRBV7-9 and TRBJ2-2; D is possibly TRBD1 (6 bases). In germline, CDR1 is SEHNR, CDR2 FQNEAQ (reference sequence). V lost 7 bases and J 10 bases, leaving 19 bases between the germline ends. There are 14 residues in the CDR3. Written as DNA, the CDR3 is TGTGCCAGCAACCGGGACACCGGGATAAAGGAGCTGTTTTTT. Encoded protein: CASNRDTGIKELFF. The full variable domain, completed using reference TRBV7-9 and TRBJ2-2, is DTGVSQNPRHKITKRGQNVTFRCDPISEHNRLYWYRQTLGQGPEFLTYFQNEAQLEKSRLLSDRFSAERPKGSFSTLEIQRTEQGDSAMYLCASNRDTGIKELFFGEGSRLTVL.

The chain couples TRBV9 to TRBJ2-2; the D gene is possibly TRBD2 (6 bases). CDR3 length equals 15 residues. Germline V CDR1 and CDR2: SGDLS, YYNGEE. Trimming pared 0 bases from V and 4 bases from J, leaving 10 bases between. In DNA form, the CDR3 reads TGTGCCAGCAGCGTAGGGGGGGTCGCCACCGGGGAGCTGTTTTTT. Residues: CASSVGGVATGELFF.

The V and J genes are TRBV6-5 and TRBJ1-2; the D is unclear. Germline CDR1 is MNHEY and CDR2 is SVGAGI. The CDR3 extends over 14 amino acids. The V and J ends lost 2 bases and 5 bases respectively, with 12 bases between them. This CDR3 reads CASSYAGPEYGYTF. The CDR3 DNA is TGTGCCAGCAGTTACGCTGGGCCCGAGTATGGCTACACCTTC.

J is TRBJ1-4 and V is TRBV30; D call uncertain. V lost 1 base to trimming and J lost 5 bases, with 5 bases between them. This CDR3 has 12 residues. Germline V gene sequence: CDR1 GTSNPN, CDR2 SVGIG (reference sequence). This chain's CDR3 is CAWSGQNEKLFF. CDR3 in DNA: TGTGCCTGGAGTGGGCAGAATGAAAAACTGTTTTTT.

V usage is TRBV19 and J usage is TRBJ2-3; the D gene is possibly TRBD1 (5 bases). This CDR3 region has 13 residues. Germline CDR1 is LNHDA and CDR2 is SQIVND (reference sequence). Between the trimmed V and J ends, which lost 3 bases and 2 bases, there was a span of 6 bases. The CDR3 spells CASSIGATDTQYF. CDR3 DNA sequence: TGTGCCAGTAGTATTGGGGCCACAGATACGCAGTATTTT.